This record covers a single T cell receptor beta chain. Antigen unknown. This sample stems from a study of T cell responses to AZD1222 COVID-19 vaccine. The study's findings and limits: White British ancestry dominated among donors, who included more females, and clonal diversity was possibly underestimated. After the peak T cell response, and only then, were repertoires sampled. The breadth and depth of Spike-specific TCRs increased once two AZD1222 doses had been given. Nearly half of the spike-specific TCRs reportedly recognize variant regions that carry no mutations.

Measured with immunoSEQ multiplex PCR; TCRdb has only the in-frame clones, and not every one. This table holds about 180,000 clones, 75% to 90% found once. V gave up 4 bases and J gave up 9 bases; unmatched junction bases: 19. Germline CDR1 and CDR2: LGHDT and YNNKEL (reference sequence). The CDR3 runs 19 residues. Material: peripheral blood, obtained on day 0 of AZD1222 vaccination. The gene calls are TRBV3-1 (or the pseudogene TRBV3-2) and TRBJ2-2, with 11 bases fitting TRBD1. The sequence was obtained from an adult in good health. CDR3 amino acids: CASSRNPRTGGARARELFF. The DNA for the CDR3 is TGTGCCAGCAGCCGTAACCCCCGGACAGGGGGCGCCCGGGCCCGGGAGCTGTTTTTT.